The 7 T cell receptor beta chains listed next were all sequenced from one sample in a study of blood T cell repertoires in COVID-19. Profiled with immunoSEQ multiplex PCR; TCRdb holds only in-frame clones, not every one. The data show fewer than 250,000 clones, with more than 75% seen just once and approximately 7.3% held by the top ten. Sequencing used PBMCs or T cells enriched from blood (not recorded which). The receptors come from a man aged 25-45 years in a cohort exposed to, infected with or recovered from COVID-19 (not recorded which).

This chain links TRBV28 with TRBJ2-7, with D tentatively TRBD1 (6 bases). The CDR3 loop spans 15 amino acids. The germline gives CDR1 MDHEN, CDR2 SYDVKM. V lost 4 bases and J 3 bases, leaving 16 bases between the germline ends. CDR3 coding DNA: TGTGCCAGCAGTTCCCCCACGGGACAAGACTACGAGCAGTACTTC. It translates to CASSSPTGQDYEQYF.

This clone was picked up a small number of times. This chain connects TRBV28 to TRBJ2-2, with D possibly TRBD2 on 6 matching bases. The CDR3 covers 17 residues. Trimming pared 2 bases from V and 7 bases from J, leaving 20 bases between. CDR1 is MDHEN and CDR2 is SYDVKM in the germline V gene. The CDR3: CASSLIRGLARGGELFF. CDR3 DNA sequence: TGTGCCAGCAGTTTAATCCGGGGACTGGCACGCGGCGGGGAGCTGTTTTTT.

This chain connects TRBV28 to TRBJ2-7; 7 bases map to TRBD1. The CDR3 runs 12 residues. The V segment lost 7 bases and the J segment 2 bases; nucleotides outside the gene matches: 2. Germline CDR1 MDHEN, CDR2 SYDVKM. The DNA for the CDR3 is TGTGCCAGCATCGGACAGGCCTACGAGCAGTACTTC. Its protein product is CASIGQAYEQYF.

The CDR3 DNA is TGTGCCAGCAGCTTTACGGGACTAGCGGGACCGAGCTCCTACAATGAGCAGTTCTTC. Its translation: CASSFTGLAGPSSYNEQFF. The V call is TRBV5-8, the J call TRBJ2-1; 13 bases match TRBD2. Germline V lookup: CDR1 SGHTS, CDR2 YDEGEE. Trimming at V came to 2 bases and at J to 0 bases, leaving 8 bases not matched to a gene. The CDR3 is 19 residues long.

V gene TRBV6-5 combines with J gene TRBJ1-2; TRBD1 agrees at 7 bases. CDR3 size: 14 residues. From germline, CDR1 is MNHEY and CDR2 SVGAGI. The V gene end was trimmed by 5 bases and the J gene end by 3 bases; junction bases not matched to a gene: 6. The CDR3 nucleotides read TGTGCCAGCAGTCCCAGACAGGGATACTATGGCTACACCTTC. Its translation is CASSPRQGYYGYTF.

The chain has TRBV28 and TRBJ1-2, with D possibly being TRBD1 (5 bases). CDR1 is MDHEN and CDR2 is SYDVKM in the germline V gene. V was trimmed by 9 bases and J by 1 base, leaving 18 bases between them. This CDR3 is 15 amino acids long. The CDR3 reads CASSGADGHNYGYTF. The CDR3 region has the DNA TGTGCCAGTAGCGGCGCTGACGGACATAACTATGGCTACACCTTC.

In nucleotides, the CDR3 is TGTGCCAGCAGCTTAGGTGGACAGGGAACCTACGAGCAGTACTTC. Translated: CASSLGGQGTYEQYF. J is TRBJ2-7 and V is TRBV7-3, with 8 nucleotides matching TRBD1. CDR3 length: 15 residues. The junction had 5 bases not matched to a gene; V was cut back by 2 bases and J by 2 bases. Per germline, CDR1 SGHTA and CDR2 FQGTGA.